The clone carrying this TCR beta chain has just a few counts. Its specificity is not known. Sequencing libraries for TCR beta were prepared with iRepertoire HTBI primers and Arm-PCR of CDR3 regions. TCRdb analysed the multiplex PCR reads with MiXCR anew, one entry per CDR3 protein. The sample consists of about 610,000 distinct CDR3 sequences, about 16% of them appearing once. These data are taken from a study of regulatory T cells in long-lasting Graves disease. Findings and limits, study-wide: Having few samples may have compromised the accuracy.

The sample's time point: newly diagnosed GD, antithyroid drugs for less than 3 months. RNA from PBMCs was the source of the TCR library. The germline gives CDR1 SGDLS, CDR2 YYNGEE. This CDR3 has 12 amino acids. The V and J ends lost 4 bases and 8 bases respectively, with 11 bases between them. The same sample was also studied in work on T cells in Graves' hyperthyroidism and ophthalmopathy. As that study records: Criteria for exclusion of patients were uncontrolled infection, other autoimmune disease, pregnancy or lactation.

This specimen consisted of peripheral blood mononuclear cells (PBMCs), obtained at new diagnosis, from a patient treated with antithyroid drugs. The receptor was derived from a man in his late teens or twenties with Graves disease. The V call is TRBV9, the J call TRBJ2-3; unclear D gene. This chain's CDR3 is CASSPLLGTQYF. The CDR3 coding sequence is TGTGCCAGCAGCCCCCTCCTCGGTACGCAGTATTTT. The full variable domain, in which reference TRBV9 and TRBJ2-3 provide the parts outside the CDR3, is DSGVTQTPKHLITATGQRVTLRCSPRSGDLSVYWYQQSLDQGLQFLIQYYNGEERAKGNILERFSAQQFPDLHSELNLSSLELGDSALYFCASSPLLGTQYFGPGTRLTVL.